A single sample gave rise to the 5 T cell receptor beta chains below, sequenced in a study of OX40 agonist ivuxolimab in advanced cancers. Produced via immunoSEQ multiplex PCR; TCRdb's table is partial and in-frame only. The sample shows 100,000 to 150,000 clones, approximately 90% of them seen only once. The input for sequencing was CD4+ or CD8+ T cells sorted from blood, taken in a trial of the OX40 agonist ivuxolimab. Receptors were obtained from an adult with an advanced solid tumor such as melanoma, head and neck, liver or kidney cancer.

V usage is TRBV5-1 and J usage is TRBJ1-2; weak D call: TRBD1 (6 bases). V lost 0 bases and J 4 bases, leaving 10 bases between the germline ends. Germline CDR1 is SGHRS and CDR2 is YFSETQ. This CDR3 is 14 amino acids long. CDR3 DNA sequence: TGCGCCAGCAGCTTGGGAACAGGGCCCTATGGCTACACCTTC. Its protein product is CASSLGTGPYGYTF.

This chain links TRBV5-1 with TRBJ2-1, with 15 bases identical to TRBD2. CDR1 and CDR2 from the germline V gene are SGHRS and YFSETQ. The CDR3 contains 16 residues. Trimming cost V 3 bases and J 4 bases; bases outside gene matches: 2. CDR3 residues: CASSYGLAGGYNEQFF. In DNA form, the CDR3 reads TGCGCCAGCAGCTATGGACTAGCGGGAGGGTACAATGAGCAGTTCTTC.

V is TRBV18 and J is TRBJ2-2; maybe TRBD2 (5 bases). Germline CDR1 and CDR2: KGHSH and LQKENI. This CDR3 comprises 15 residues. Trimming took off 8 bases at V and 0 bases at J, with 13 bases between the two ends. CDR3 sequence reads: CASRERGSNTGELFF. The CDR3 coding sequence is TGTGCCAGCCGGGAACGGGGATCGAACACCGGGGAGCTGTTTTTT.

This clone was detected once. The chain has TRBV10-1 and TRBJ1-1, with D unresolved. The V gene's germline CDR1 is WNHNN and CDR2 SYGVQD (reference sequence). The ends were cut back, 2 bases at V and 5 bases at J, with 9 bases in the middle. The CDR3 is made up of 13 amino acids. This chain's CDR3 is CASSEVTGTEAFF. CDR3 nucleotides: TGCGCCAGCAGTGAGGTGACGGGGACTGAAGCTTTCTTT.

The chain uses TRBV6-5 and TRBJ2-7, with 9 bases fitting TRBD1. The CDR3 runs to 15 residues. Germline trimming cut 6 bases from V and 7 bases from J; bases unmatched to any gene: 13. CDR1 is MNHEY, CDR2 SVGAGI, per germline. The CDR3 sequence is CASSDPGQGLREQYF. In DNA form, the CDR3 reads TGTGCCAGCAGCGACCCGGGACAGGGTCTACGAGAGCAGTACTTC.